A single sample gave rise to the 9 T cell receptor beta chains below, sequenced in a study of blood T cell repertoires in COVID-19. The method was immunoSEQ multiplex PCR; TCRdb's version includes in-frame clones alone and lacks a portion of them. The sample lists some 140,000 clones; 75% to 90% were seen once. The material sequenced was peripheral blood. Receptor source: a man between 45 and 60 years old with active or convalescent COVID-19.

The chain combines TRBV7-6 with TRBJ1-4; D uncertain. Germline lookup yields CDR1 SGHVS and CDR2 FNYEAQ. V shed 1 base and J shed 3 bases, with 3 bases lying between them. The CDR3 covers 13 residues. CDR3 sequence (DNA): TGTGCCAGCAGCTTAGTCTCTAATGAAAAACTGTTTTTT. Translated: CASSLVSNEKLFF.

The chain joins TRBV10-3 to TRBJ1-6; 7 bases line up with TRBD1. The germline gives CDR1 ENHRY, CDR2 SYGVKD. CDR3 length: 17 residues. The junction had 12 bases not matched to a gene; V was cut back by 10 bases and J by 0 bases. CDR3 in amino acids: CATKGGRGSSYNSPLHF. In DNA form, the CDR3 reads TGTGCCACGAAGGGAGGCAGGGGGAGCTCCTATAATTCACCCCTCCACTTT.

In its sample, this clone was seen once. V and J are TRBV5-1 and TRBJ2-3; a possible D gene is TRBD1 (5 bases). Germline lookup yields CDR1 SGHRS and CDR2 YFSETQ. The V gene lost 0 bases and the J gene lost 4 bases, with 12 bases spanning the gap. This CDR3 is 15 amino acids long. The CDR3 here is CASSLAARAADTQYF. The CDR3 DNA follows: TGCGCCAGCAGCTTGGCCGCCAGGGCGGCAGATACGCAGTATTTT. The full variable domain, completed using reference TRBV5-1 and TRBJ2-3, is KAGVTQTPRYLIKTRGQQVTLSCSPISGHRSVSWYQQTPGQGLQFLFEYFSETQRNKGNFPGRFSGRQFSNSRSEMNVSTLELGDSALYLCASSLAARAADTQYFGPGTRLTVL.

This rearrangement joins TRBV7-2 to TRBJ1-6, with 7 bases lining up with TRBD1. This CDR3 has 16 residues. Unmatched junction bases numbered 12, after V lost 5 bases and J lost 8 bases. Germline CDR1 SGHTA, CDR2 FQGNSA. CDR3 amino acids: CASSPWGVGGDSPLHF. CDR3 sequence (DNA): TGTGCCAGCAGCCCCTGGGGCGTAGGGGGCGATTCACCCCTCCACTTT.

This chain joins TRBV1 and TRBJ2-1; TRBD1, the table's D call, lacks a check against the DNA. TRBV1 has pseudogene status. The CDR3 runs to 15 residues. Written as DNA, the CDR3 is TGCACCAGCCTAGGCAGACAGGGGGCGCGGGATGAGCAGTTCTTC. Its protein product is CTSLGRQGARDEQFF.

The rearrangement links TRBV3-1 (or the pseudogene TRBV3-2) to TRBJ1-1, with 12 bases aligning to TRBD1. This CDR3 has 14 residues. J gave up 9 bases and V 3 bases, and 5 bases lay outside the gene matches. Looked up from germline, CDR1 is LGHDT and CDR2 is YNNKEL (reference sequence). The CDR3 nucleotides read TGTGCCAGCAGCCAGGCGGGACAGGGGGCGAAAGCTTTCTTT. As protein: CASSQAGQGAKAFF.

The chain links TRBV4-1 to TRBJ1-6; possible D gene TRBD1, 6 bases. V was shortened by 0 bases and J by 9 bases, with 15 bases between the two germline ends. The CDR3 loop spans 16 amino acids. Germline loops: CDR1 MGHRA, CDR2 YSYEKL. This chain's CDR3 is CASSQDSDSRGSPLHF. For the CDR3, the DNA is TGCGCCAGCAGCCAAGATTCGGACAGCAGGGGTTCACCCCTCCACTTT.

The J gene is TRBJ2-2, the V gene TRBV6-5; weak D call: TRBD2 (5 bases). Germline V gives CDR1 MNHEY, CDR2 SVGAGI. CDR3 length: 16 residues. The V end lost 0 bases, the J end lost 4 bases, and 12 bases lay between the germline ends. The CDR3 bases are TGTGCCAGCAGTTACTCGAGCCAGCGGCCCACCGGGGAGCTGTTTTTT. Residues: CASSYSSQRPTGELFF.

The rearrangement joins TRBV4-3 to TRBJ1-6; a possible D gene is TRBD1 (6 bases). V was cut by 0 bases and J by 5 bases, with 11 bases left in between. Germline CDR1 LGHNA, CDR2 YSLEER. This CDR3 comprises 16 residues. CDR3 nucleotides: TGCGCCAGCAGCCAAGATCCCAACAGGGATAATTCACCCCTCCACTTT. Residues: CASSQDPNRDNSPLHF.